This TCR beta chain was profiled in a study of blood T cells in healthy people across ages. Total RNA was extracted at no less than 6 micrograms per sample. Alongside a J-beta primer mix, a sample-barcoded 5' primer served in a second PCR lasting roughly 6 to 12 cycles. A single record per CDR3 protein comes from TCRdb applying MiXCR to the 5' RACE reads. The table includes about 680,000 distinct CDR3 sequences, around 48% detected once. Study results and limitations: Changes seen in expanded clonotypes were possibly confounded by donor CMV status left unknown.

This clonotype was seen a handful of times. Its specificity is not known. Sequencing used blood. The source is a woman aged 55 to 70 in good health.

As DNA, the CDR3 is TGTGCCAGCAGCTTAAGGAGGGACAGCTATGGCTACACCTTC. It codes for CASSLRRDSYGYTF. The chain recombines TRBV7-6 with TRBJ1-2; 7 nucleotides match TRBD1. V dropped 2 bases and J dropped 4; count of bases not matched to a gene: 4. CDR3 length equals 14 residues. Germline V gives CDR1 SGHVS, CDR2 FNYEAQ.